This T cell receptor (beta chain) was captured by sequencing in a study of blood T cell repertoires in COVID-19. Study details: Sources were T cells, B-cell-depleted T cells, or PBMCs; the material itself was cDNA or gDNA.

V lost 4 bases, J lost 4 bases, and 6 bases stayed unmatched. The CDR3 consists of 14 residues. Germline CDR1 is SGHRS and CDR2 is YFSETQ. Original analysis: By means of reference gene primer amplification, nucleated cell counts were estimated. Profiling relied on immunoSEQ multiplex PCR, and the TCRdb table lists in-frame clones only, not all of them. V, J and clone size derive from that table, while D and trimming were established from the DNA sequence. The sample holds tens of thousands of clones, over 75% seen once. Seattle's cohort entered during active infection and was followed longitudinally. This TCR was recovered from a man older than 75 with COVID-19, enrolled during active disease. V usage is TRBV5-1 and J usage is TRBJ2-3; TRBD1 agrees at 7 bases. Source material: peripheral blood. CDR3 loop: CASSTGTAADTQYF. In DNA, the CDR3 is TGCGCCAGCAGCACCGGGACAGCCGCAGATACGCAGTATTTT.